These 27 T cell receptor beta chains came from one sample sequenced in a study of blood T cell dynamics during melanoma immunotherapy. Assay: immunoSEQ multiplex PCR; the TCRdb copy retains only in-frame clones and omits some. The sample consists of 10,000 to 13,000 clones, roughly 83% of them appearing once. Time point here: week 3, after first cycle of checkpoint inhibitor. The sample was blood, taken from a patient treated with checkpoint blockade. The origin of the receptors is a human donor with melanoma.

The chain is built from TRBV6-5 and TRBJ1-4, with unresolved D. Germline CDR1 MNHEY, CDR2 SVGAGI. Deletions cut 5 bases from V and 12 bases from J, with 19 bases between. This CDR3 region has 14 residues. The CDR3 coding sequence is TGTGCCAGCAGTGAATGGGGTGTTTCCGGGGAACTGTTTTTT. Encoded protein: CASSEWGVSGELFF.

CDR3 amino acids: CASRGDRPLSVGTEAFF. The CDR3 nucleotides are TGCGCCAGCAGGGGAGACAGGCCCCTGTCGGTCGGCACTGAAGCTTTCTTT. The chain links TRBV10-1 to TRBJ1-1, with D tentatively TRBD1 (6 bases). Between the trimmed V and J ends, which lost 6 bases and 4 bases, there was a span of 24 bases. The CDR3 is 17 residues long. In germline, CDR1 is WNHNN, CDR2 SYGVQD (reference sequence).

The V call is TRBV11-2, the J call TRBJ2-7; no clear D gene. CDR1 SGHAT and CDR2 FQNNGV come from the germline V gene. V dropped 8 bases and J dropped 0 bases, with 14 bases sitting between them. This CDR3 is 14 amino acids long. CDR3 bases: TGTGCCAGCCCCGCTGTGGCAGACTCCTACGAGCAGTACTTC. This translates into CASPAVADSYEQYF.

The chain links TRBV7-8 to TRBJ2-2; D is uncertain. Trimming cost V 1 base and J 7 bases, with 4 bases left between them. This CDR3 is 12 amino acids long. CDR1 SGHVS and CDR2 FQNEAQ come from the germline V gene. CDR3 DNA sequence: TGTGCCAGCAGCTTAGAAGGCGGGGAGCTGTTTTTT. Amino acid sequence: CASSLEGGELFF. The entire variable domain, with the rest obtained from reference TRBV7-8 and TRBJ2-2, is as follows: GAGVSQSPRYKVAKRGQDVALRCDPISGHVSLFWYQQALGQGPEFLTYFQNEAQLDKSGLPSDRFFAERPEGSVSTLKIQRTQQEDSAVYLCASSLEGGELFFGEGSRLTVL.

The rearrangement joins TRBV27 to TRBJ1-1, with D unresolved. The CDR3 is 13 amino acids. Trimming took off 2 bases at V and 8 bases at J, with 12 bases between the two ends. The germline V gene has CDR1 MNHEY and CDR2 SMNVEV (reference sequence). In DNA form, the CDR3 reads TGTGCCAGCAGTTTAGGGCCTTGGGGAGAAGCTTTCTTT. Protein product: CASSLGPWGEAFF.

The V and J genes are TRBV4-3 and TRBJ2-2; D is undetermined. Trimming took off 0 bases at V and 4 bases at J, with 6 bases between the two ends. Per germline, CDR1 LGHNA and CDR2 YSLEER. CDR3 length equals 14 residues. CDR3 protein: CASSQDPSTGELFF. CDR3 DNA: TGCGCCAGCAGCCAAGATCCGAGCACCGGGGAGCTGTTTTTT.

The chain is built from TRBV28 and TRBJ1-1; D call uncertain. The ends were cut back, 6 bases at V and 1 base at J, with 12 bases in the middle. The CDR3 loop spans 14 amino acids. Germline V gene data show CDR1 as MDHEN and CDR2 as SYDVKM. For the CDR3, the DNA is TGTGCCAGCAGGACGCCCTCGGGGAACACTGAAGCTTTCTTT. Its protein product is CASRTPSGNTEAFF.

This sequence joins TRBV11-1 and TRBJ1-1; possible D gene TRBD1, 5 bases. V lost 3 bases to trimming and J lost 1 base, with 9 bases between them. Germline loops: CDR1 SGHAT, CDR2 FQDESV (reference sequence). The CDR3 is 14 amino acids. This CDR3 reads CASSLRGANTEAFF. The DNA of the CDR3 is TGTGCCAGCAGCTTGAGAGGGGCGAACACTGAAGCTTTCTTT.

This chain connects TRBV6-5 to TRBJ2-2; D not certain. Per the germline V gene, CDR1 is MNHEY and CDR2 is SVGAGI. The CDR3 extends over 14 amino acids. V lost 0 bases to trimming and J lost 2 bases, with 4 bases between them. The CDR3 protein is CASSYSPNTGELFF. CDR3 sequence (DNA): TGTGCCAGCAGTTACTCCCCCAACACCGGGGAGCTGTTTTTT.

The chain combines TRBV5-6 with TRBJ2-2; 9 nucleotides align to TRBD2. The J segment lost 6 bases and the V segment lost 5 bases, leaving 8 bases of the junction unmatched. The CDR3 totals 15 residues. Germline V gives CDR1 SGHDT, CDR2 YYEEEE. The CDR3 DNA follows: TGTGCCAGCAGTTTTGGACTAGCGAGGGCCGGGGAGCTGTTTTTT. Translated: CASSFGLARAGELFF.

The chain combines TRBV7-2 with TRBJ1-3, with D hard to call. Looked up from germline, CDR1 is SGHTA and CDR2 is FQGNSA. Between the trimmed V and J ends, which lost 1 base and 0 bases, there was a span of 13 bases. This CDR3 is built from 17 residues. As DNA, the CDR3 is TGTGCCAGCAGCTTAGAAAGGCCAGTAGTCTCTGGAAACACCATATATTTT. Amino acids: CASSLERPVVSGNTIYF.

The chain couples TRBV11-2 to TRBJ2-1; 13 nucleotides agree with TRBD2. CDR1 and CDR2 from the germline V gene are SGHAT and FQNNGV. V was pared by 1 base and J by 4 bases, with 1 base of the junction left unmatched. The CDR3 runs to 16 residues. The chain's CDR3 is CASSLGGLAGYNEQFF. DNA for the CDR3: TGTGCCAGCAGCTTAGGGGGACTAGCGGGGTACAATGAGCAGTTCTTC.

This clone occurred once. The V and J genes are TRBV10-3 and TRBJ2-2, with D possibly being TRBD1 or TRBD2 (6 bases each). Trimming took 3 bases from V and 3 from J, leaving 14 bases between them. Germline V gene lookup returns CDR1 ENHRY and CDR2 SYGVKD. The CDR3 consists of 16 residues. The CDR3 is CAISEGRGAHTGELFF. CDR3 nucleotides: TGTGCCATCAGTGAAGGAAGGGGGGCCCACACCGGGGAGCTGTTTTTT.

The J gene is TRBJ1-2, the V gene TRBV4-3; 7 bases line up with TRBD1. Germline V gene lookup returns CDR1 LGHNA and CDR2 YSLEER. The ends lost 4 bases at V and 4 bases at J; junction bases unmatched: 12. The CDR3 extends over 16 amino acids. Here the CDR3 DNA reads TGCGCCAGCAGCCCCTCCATGACAGGGACGGGCTATGGCTACACCTTC. As protein: CASSPSMTGTGYGYTF.

The V call is TRBV18, the J call TRBJ2-5; perhaps D is TRBD1 or TRBD2 (5 bases each). This CDR3 is 14 amino acids long. The V gene's germline CDR1 is KGHSH and CDR2 LQKENI. The germline V and J ends were trimmed by 3 bases and 4 bases, with 12 bases remaining between them. CDR3 protein: CASSPPGLGETQYF. In DNA form, the CDR3 reads TGTGCCAGCTCACCCCCGGGGCTAGGAGAGACCCAGTACTTC. The full variable domain, rest sourced from reference TRBV18 and TRBJ2-5, is NAGVMQNPRHLVRRRGQEARLRCSPMKGHSHVYWYRQLPEEGLKFMVYLQKENIIDESGMPKERFSAEFPKEGPSILRIQQVVRGDSAAYFCASSPPGLGETQYFGPGTRLLVL.

The chain combines TRBV4-2 with TRBJ2-3, with D perhaps TRBD2 (5 bases). Germline CDR1 reads LGHNA; CDR2 reads YNFKEQ. The CDR3 has 16 residues. The germline V and J ends were trimmed by 1 base and 0 bases, with 11 bases remaining between them. In DNA, the CDR3 is TGTGCCAGCAGCCAAGTCAGCGGATCTAGCACAGATACGCAGTATTTT. Translated: CASSQVSGSSTDTQYF.

This clone was seen just once. The CDR3 region has the DNA TGTGCCAGCAGCTTAGACAGCGGGTCGACAGATACGCAGTATTTT. Protein product: CASSLDSGSTDTQYF. V is TRBV7-2 and J is TRBJ2-3, with a weak D call TRBD2 (6 bases). The ends were cut back, 1 base at V and 3 bases at J, with 11 bases in the middle. Germline lookup yields CDR1 SGHTA and CDR2 FQGNSA. CDR3 length: 15 residues.

The J gene is TRBJ2-7, the V gene TRBV5-6; tentative D call: TRBD1 (6 bases). The V end lost 6 bases, the J end lost 12 bases, and 19 bases lay between the germline ends. Germline V CDR1 and CDR2: SGHDT, YYEEEE. The length of the CDR3 is 12 residues. CDR3 in DNA: TGTGCCAGCAAGGATGGGGGCGGCCCCTTGTACTTC. Its translation: CASKDGGGPLYF.

The chain couples TRBV5-6 to TRBJ1-2, with 7 bases aligning to TRBD1. V gave up 3 bases and J gave up 3 bases; unmatched junction bases: 5. This CDR3 spans 14 amino acids. Germline assignment: CDR1 SGHDT and CDR2 YYEEEE. In nucleotides, the CDR3 is TGTGCCAGCAGCTGGACAGGATCCGACTATGGCTACACCTTC. It codes for CASSWTGSDYGYTF.

The chain employs TRBV7-2 and TRBJ1-4, with 8 bases that match TRBD1. Losses at the gene ends were 3 bases for V and 8 bases for J; bases not matched to a gene: 11. The germline gives CDR1 SGHTA, CDR2 FQGNSA. The CDR3 consists of 16 residues. CDR3 sequence (DNA): TGTGCCAGCAGCTTGGACAGGGTCAAGACGGGGGAAAAACTGTTTTTT. It encodes CASSLDRVKTGEKLFF.

The chain carries TRBV15 and TRBJ2-5, with 7 bases lining up with TRBD1. CDR1 and CDR2 from the germline V gene are LNHNV and YYDKDF (reference sequence). CDR3 length: 15 residues. The V gene end was trimmed by 2 bases and the J gene end by 5 bases; junction bases not matched to a gene: 8. CDR3 sequence: CATSRSYRGRETQYF. Written as DNA, the CDR3 is TGTGCCACCAGCAGAAGCTACAGGGGTCGGGAGACCCAGTACTTC.

The chain links TRBV19 to TRBJ1-1; TRBD1 matches 7 bases. Trimming at V came to 11 bases and at J to 8 bases, leaving 17 bases not matched to a gene. Germline values: CDR1 LNHDA, CDR2 SQIVND (reference sequence). The CDR3 consists of 14 residues. CDR3 sequence: CAATMGYRDSEAFF. The CDR3 coding sequence is TGTGCCGCCACGATGGGATACCGGGACAGCGAAGCTTTCTTT.

The table lists this clone with a few counts. The chain recombines TRBV2 with TRBJ2-5; no clear D. Germline CDR1 SNHLY, CDR2 FYNNEI. V was pared by 6 bases and J by 5 bases, with 7 bases between. The CDR3 contains 11 residues. The CDR3 loop reads CASRERETQYF. In DNA, the CDR3 is TGTGCCAGCAGGGAACGGGAGACCCAGTACTTC.

This clone appeared a few times. This chain uses TRBV6-5 with TRBJ2-5, with a weak D call TRBD2 (6 bases). CDR1 is MNHEY and CDR2 is SVGAGI in the germline V gene. CDR3 length: 15 residues. V lost 0 bases and J 2 bases, leaving 10 bases between the germline ends. The CDR3 sequence: CASSYSEGFQETQYF. The CDR3 DNA is TGTGCCAGCAGTTACTCGGAGGGCTTTCAAGAGACCCAGTACTTC.

The chain carries TRBV19 and TRBJ1-1; D is perhaps TRBD1 (5 bases). Germline V gives CDR1 LNHDA, CDR2 SQIVND (reference sequence). The CDR3 consists of 13 residues. V was shortened by 2 bases and J by 3 bases, with 7 bases between the two germline ends. CDR3 region: CASSIRGDTEAFF. The CDR3 DNA reads as TGTGCCAGTAGTATAAGAGGGGACACTGAAGCTTTCTTT. Complete variable domain (other parts from reference TRBV19 and TRBJ1-1): DGGITQSPKYLFRKEGQNVTLSCEQNLNHDAMYWYRQDPGQGLRLIYYSQIVNDFQKGDIAEGYSVSREKKESFPLTVTSAQKNPTAFYLCASSIRGDTEAFFGQGTRLTVV.

This clone was observed once. This chain joins TRBV7-9 and TRBJ2-3; D is unresolved. Trimming stripped 3 bases from V and 5 bases from J, with 3 bases between. There are 11 residues in the CDR3. Per germline, CDR1 SEHNR and CDR2 FQNEAQ (reference sequence). The CDR3 nucleotides read TGTGCCAGCAGCTTTAGAGATACGCAGTATTTT. Translated, it gives CASSFRDTQYF.

The rearrangement uses TRBV25-1 and TRBJ2-2, with TRBD2 identical over 10 bases. The CDR3 sequence is 15 residues long. J lost 7 bases, V lost 3 bases, and 5 bases had no gene match. Germline CDR1 reads MGHDK; CDR2 reads SYGVNS. The CDR3, as DNA: TGTGCCAGCAGTGATAGCGGGGGGCGGCACGGGGAGCTGTTTTTT. Amino acid sequence: CASSDSGGRHGELFF.